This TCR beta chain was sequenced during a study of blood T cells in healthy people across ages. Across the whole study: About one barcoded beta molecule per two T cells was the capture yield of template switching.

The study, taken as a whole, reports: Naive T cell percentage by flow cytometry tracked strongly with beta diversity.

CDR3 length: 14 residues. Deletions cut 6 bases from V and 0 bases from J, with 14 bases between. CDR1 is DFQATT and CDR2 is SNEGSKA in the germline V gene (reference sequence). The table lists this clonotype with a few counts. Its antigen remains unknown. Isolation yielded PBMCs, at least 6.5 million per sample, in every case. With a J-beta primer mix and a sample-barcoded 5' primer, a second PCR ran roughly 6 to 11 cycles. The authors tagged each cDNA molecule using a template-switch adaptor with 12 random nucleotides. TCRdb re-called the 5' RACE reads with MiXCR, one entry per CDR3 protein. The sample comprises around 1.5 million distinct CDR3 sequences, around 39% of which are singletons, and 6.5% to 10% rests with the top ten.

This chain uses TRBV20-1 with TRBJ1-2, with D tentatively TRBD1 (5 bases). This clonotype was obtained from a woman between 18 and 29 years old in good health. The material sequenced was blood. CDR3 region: CSAAQGLTNYGYTF. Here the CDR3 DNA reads TGCAGTGCCGCCCAGGGCCTAACTAACTATGGCTACACCTTC.